This TCR beta chain was observed in a study of monozygotic twins with inflammatory bowel disease (dated by TCRdb to between 2019 and 2020). With regard to the full study: A total of some 30 monozygotic twin pairs were included in the full study, comprising nine German pairs (four IBD-concordant, five IBD-discordant) and 19 IBD-discordant Danish pairs. Each individual had, on average, about 151 000 unique TCRalpha sequences and 181 000 unique TCRbeta sequences available for analysis. The search for disease-associated traits relied mainly on comparing, within discordant pairs, IBD patients with their genetically identical healthy co-twins.

Study-wide findings and limitations: Concordant and discordant twins showed no difference in repertoire similarity, possibly because of limited statistical power. The results gave no support for a single strong signal or clonotype linked to IBD. Distinction between different T cell subtypes could not be achieved in the analysis. TCRbeta repertoire diversity, by inverse Simpson index, was decreased in IBD patients compared with their healthy co-twins. Background noise and inter-individual variability may have been introduced into the repertoires by the differing immunosuppressive treatments among patients. Compared with healthy twins, IBD patients shared fewer clonotypes with other individuals, and the difference was most pronounced in patients with signs of disease activity.

From each donor, a roughly 2.3 ml peripheral blood sample was collected into PAXgene tubes and stored at -80 degrees C. Without any T cell sorting, total RNA was extracted from whole blood using the PAXgene blood miRNA kit on an automated QIAcube. Deep TCRalpha and TCRbeta repertoire profiling with unique molecular barcoding was performed on peripheral blood of monozygotic twin pairs concordant or discordant for inflammatory bowel disease. Smoking habits were recorded for all twin pairs, and each individual was classified as a current, former or never smoker. Via the germline V gene, CDR1 is SGHRS and CDR2 YFSETQ. The CDR3 starts with the cysteine, ends with the phenylalanine, and has 15 residues. No DNA is given. On this clonotype: Its recognized antigen is unknown.

The library relied on 5' RACE. For each TCR library, approximately 3.5 ug of total RNA was used. cDNA was synthesized with SMARTScribe reverse transcriptase in eight separate reactions per sample. During cDNA synthesis, unique molecular identifiers containing a 6-nucleotide sample barcode were introduced by template switching. Two nested PCRs of 16 and 9 cycles amplified the TCRalpha and TCRbeta cDNA, and bead purification followed each PCR. Before amplification, the cDNA was treated with uracil DNA-glycosylase and purified using the QIAquick PCR purification kit. In the second PCR, Illumina TruSeq-compatible adapters and sample-specific barcodes were added. TapeStation and Qubit were used to check library quality and concentration, and about 5 ng of each library was pooled. The pooled libraries were sequenced with 2 x 100 bp reads and custom sequencing primers on an Illumina HiSeq2500 single-index Rapid Run. Per the original workflow: PCR and sequencing errors were corrected by UMI-based consensus assembly using MiGEC version 1.2.6. V(D)J alignment, clonotype assembly and CDR3 extraction were performed with MiXCR version 2.1.1. Gene usage, clonotype sharing and MAIT/NKT TCR abundance were normalised by analysing the top 1000, 10 000 and 20 000 clonotypes per sample. Diversity was computed as the inverse Simpson index with the vegan R package after downsampling to 27 000 UMIs. Paired Mann-Whitney U tests were applied to discordant twin pairs, and Benjamini-Hochberg correction was used for multiple testing. Following reprocessing of the reads by TCRdb, the data hold one row per CDR3 protein sequence and no DNA is available. The V and J calls were not made by the authors but by TCRdb's processing. The sample's records list 330,000 or so distinct CDR3 sequences. 2% of the sample goes to the ten largest clones.

Sequencing was performed on blood. The receptor's source is a human donor with ulcerative colitis or Crohn's disease, or a healthy co-twin of an affected twin (not recorded which). The rearranged segments are TRBV5-1 and TRBJ2-3; there is no DNA to check the TCRdb D call of TRBD1. The CDR3 sequence is CASSGGQGIPDTQYF.